This TCR beta chain appears in the sequencing data of a study of Tregs in tolerant kidney transplant recipients. CDR3 length: 15 amino acids. CDR1 and CDR2 (germline): MGHRA, YSYEKL. J lost 5 bases, V lost 5 bases, and 10 bases had no gene match. TCRdb's copy holds only in-frame clones and misses some; the assay was immunoSEQ multiplex PCR. The table includes roughly 66,000 clones, around nine tenths detected once. This receptor was identified in a human donor who received a combined kidney and bone marrow transplant. The rearrangement uses TRBV4-1 and TRBJ2-5; 8 nucleotides match TRBD2. Here the sequenced sample was CD8+ T cells from blood, taken before the transplant. The CDR3 DNA is TGCGCCAGCAGCACTCGGGGGGGCCTCCTGGAGACCCAGTACTTC. Amino acid sequence: CASSTRGGLLETQYF.